The rows below give T cell receptor beta chains drawn from one sample of a study of T cells in Graves' hyperthyroidism and ophthalmopathy. TCRdb passed the multiplex PCR reads through MiXCR, listing each CDR3 protein once. The sample has about 540,000 distinct CDR3 sequences, 46% seen once. Sample: peripheral blood or thyroid tissue (not recorded which). Receptors originate from a young woman with Graves' hyperthyroidism. Each CDR3 is given with its conserved first and last residue. The D gene is left open where the match is weak. Size tells how often a clone was seen (once, few, many) or the class of an expanded clone, and some rows leave it out.

j_call v_call d_call clone_size cdr3_aa cdr3_nt
TRBJ1-3 TRBV7-6 - many CASSSSTGRSGNTIYF TGTGCCAGCAGCTCCTCCACAGGCCGCTCTGGAAACACCATATATTTT
TRBJ2-2 TRBV10-3 TRBD2 once CAITKGTSANTGELFF TGTGCCATAACCAAAGGGACTAGCGCCAACACCGGGGAGCTGTTTTTT
TRBJ1-3 TRBV7-3 - - CASSLGPVVMNTIYF TGTGCCAGCAGCCTAGGTCCAGTCGTAATGAACACCATATATTTT
TRBJ1-3 TRBV7-9 TRBD1 few CASSFDRARNTIYF TGTGCCAGCAGCTTTGACAGGGCAAGAAACACCATATATTTT
TRBJ1-2 TRBV14 - many CASSQDWDTANYGYTF TGTGCCAGCAGCCAAGATTGGGACACGGCTAACTATGGCTACACCTTC
TRBJ2-7 TRBV7-9 - few CASSQDQAATYEQYF TGCGCCAGCAGCCAAGATCAGGCGGCTACCTACGAGCAGTACTTC
TRBJ2-5 TRBV19 - few CASSIPGQEETQYF TGTGCCAGTAGTATCCCGGGACAAGAAGAGACCCAGTACTTC
TRBJ2-7 TRBV7-2 - few CASSSSRDFSYEQYF TGTGCCAGCAGCTCCTCCCGGGACTTCTCCTACGAGCAGTACTTC
TRBJ2-7 TRBV7-9 - many CASSWGMRDDEQYF TGTGCCAGCAGCTGGGGGATGCGGGACGACGAGCAGTACTTC
TRBJ2-7 TRBV15 - - CAPAGLAPTGEQYF TGTGCCCCCGCCGGGCTAGCGCCGACCGGCGAGCAGTACTTC
TRBJ1-1 TRBV29-1 - many CSVEKQMGTEAFF TGCAGCGTTGAAAAACAGATGGGCACTGAAGCTTTCTTT
TRBJ1-2 TRBV25-1 - many CASSEEALYGYTF TGTGCCAGCAGTGAAGAGGCTCTCTATGGCTACACCTTC
TRBJ1-2 TRBV13 TRBD1 few CASSSGGAYGYTF TGTGCCAGCAGCTCAGGGGGCGCGTATGGCTACACCTTC
TRBJ2-7 TRBV7-8 - many CASSGRSPYEQYF TGTGCCAGCAGCGGGCGTTCTCCCTACGAGCAGTACTTC
TRBJ2-6 TRBV19 - - CASSRGSSGANVLTF TGTGCCAGTAGTCGAGGGTCCTCTGGGGCCAACGTCCTGACTTTC
TRBJ1-2 TRBV14 - - CASSQAPGSGYTF TGTGCCAGCAGCCAGGCGCCAGGCTCTGGCTACACCTTC
TRBJ2-7 TRBV13 - many CASSQGVQEQYF TGTGCCAGCAGCCAAGGGGTTCAAGAGCAGTACTTC
TRBJ1-5 TRBV7-2 TRBD1 many CASSEGTGKNQPQHF TGTGCCAGCAGCGAAGGGACAGGGAAGAATCAGCCCCAGCATTTT
TRBJ1-1 TRBV29-1 TRBD1 many CSVRQGGKNTEAFF TGCAGCGTTCGACAGGGGGGCAAAAACACTGAAGCTTTCTTT
TRBJ1-5 TRBV20-1 - - CSARVQGLSNQPQHF TGCAGTGCTAGAGTCCAGGGACTTAGCAATCAGCCCCAGCATTTT
TRBJ2-5 TRBV29-1 - - CSVDRDQETQYF TGCAGCGTTGATAGGGACCAAGAGACCCAGTACTTC
TRBJ2-7 TRBV7-9 TRBD2 few CASSAPAGRMWSNEQYF TGTGCCAGCAGTGCCCCAGCGGGAAGGATGTGGAGCAACGAGCAGTACTTC
TRBJ2-2 TRBV2 - - CASSEMRTGELFF TGTGCCAGCAGTGAAATGCGCACCGGGGAGCTGTTTTTT
TRBJ1-2 TRBV19 - - CASSIPGIGYGYAF TGTGCCAGTAGTATACCAGGGATTGGCTATGGCTACGCCTTC
TRBJ1-3 TRBV7-9 - - CASSGDGSGNTIYF TGTGCCAGCAGCGGGGACGGGTCTGGAAACACCATATATTTT
TRBJ2-7 TRBV29-1 - - CAWRGGGLEQYF TGTGCCTGGAGAGGAGGGGGGCTCGAGCAGTACTTC
TRBJ1-1 TRBV29-1 TRBD1 - CSVGQGLGEAFF TGCAGCGTTGGACAGGGGCTCGGTGAAGCTTTCTTT
TRBJ1-2 TRBV2 - once CASSSDGTYGYTF TGTGCCAGCAGTTCGGACGGGACCTATGGCTACACCTTC
TRBJ2-5 TRBV2 - few CASLPTENQETQYF TGTGCCAGCCTCCCTACTGAAAACCAAGAGACCCAGTACTTC
TRBJ1-5 TRBV7-9 - - CASSLGAREVQPQHF TGTGCCAGCAGCTTAGGTGCTCGCGAGGTCCAGCCCCAGCATTTT
TRBJ1-4 TRBV2 - many CASSDDRQATNEKLFF TGTGCCAGCAGTGATGACCGACAGGCAACTAATGAAAAACTGTTTTTT
TRBJ2-7 TRBV2 - - CASSYRSGSSYEQYF TGTGCCAGCAGTTACAGGTCTGGGAGCTCCTACGAGCAGTACTTC
TRBJ1-6 TRBV19 - many CASSPQANSPLHF TGTGCCAGTAGTCCCCAGGCCAATTCACCCCTCCACTTT
TRBJ1-3 TRBV29-1 - many CSVEDHAGAAGNTIYF TGCAGCGTTGAAGATCATGCGGGGGCGGCTGGAAACACCATATATTTT
TRBJ1-2 TRBV20-1 - - CSARESREGYGYTF TGCAGTGCCAGAGAGTCGAGGGAGGGCTATGGCTACACCTTC
TRBJ1-1 TRBV19 - - CASSIGVGRPNTEAFF TGTGCCAGTAGTATCGGAGTCGGCAGACCGAACACTGAAGCTTTCTTT
TRBJ1-5 TRBV29-1 - once CSSLDRNQPQHF TGCAGCAGCTTAGACAGAAATCAGCCCCAGCATTTT
TRBJ1-1 TRBV12-3/TRBV12-4 TRBD1 - CASSLIGTGSMNTEAFF TGTGCCAGCAGTTTAATCGGGACAGGGTCCATGAACACTGAAGCTTTCTTT
TRBJ1-6 TRBV7-2 - - CASSTGNSPLHF TGTGCCAGCAGCACAGGGAATTCACCCCTCCACTTT
TRBJ2-5 TRBV25-1 TRBD1 few CASRDRGGPETQYF TGTGCCAGCCGCGACAGGGGAGGCCCAGAGACCCAGTACTTC
TRBJ2-7 TRBV7-8 - many CASSLGGIPYEQYF TGTGCCAGCAGCTTAGGAGGTATACCCTACGAGCAGTACTTC
TRBJ1-2 TRBV2 - many CASDPDYGYTF TGTGCCAGCGACCCGGATTATGGCTACACCTTC
TRBJ1-1 TRBV7-9 - many CASSLVRTDTEAFF TGTGCCAGCAGCTTAGTAAGGACAGACACTGAAGCTTTCTTT
TRBJ1-3 TRBV7-9 - - CASSLRRASSGNTIYF TGTGCCAGCAGCTTGAGGAGGGCCAGCTCTGGAAACACCATATATTTT
TRBJ1-2 TRBV20-1 TRBD1 many CSATFSTGRGGYTF TGCAGTGCTACCTTTTCGACAGGGAGAGGCGGCTACACCTTC
TRBJ1-2 TRBV7-9 - - CASSQDQTAAVNYGYTF TGTGCCAGCAGCCAAGATCAAACGGCAGCAGTTAACTATGGCTACACCTTC
TRBJ1-3 TRBV11-3 - many CASSPWGDTSGNTIYF TGTGCCAGCAGCCCTTGGGGAGACACCTCTGGAAACACCATATATTTT
TRBJ2-5 TRBV20-1 - - CSASRVLVEETQYF TGCAGTGCTAGCCGAGTTTTGGTCGAAGAGACCCAGTACTTC
TRBJ2-5 TRBV10-3 - - CAIRSLAETQYF TGTGCCATCAGATCCCTAGCGGAGACCCAGTACTTC
TRBJ1-2 TRBV7-2 - medium-sized CASSRQKNYGYTF TGTGCCAGCAGTCGACAGAAGAACTATGGCTACACCTTC
TRBJ1-6 TRBV29-1 - - CSVATGTTSPLHF TGCAGCGTTGCAACGGGAACAACCTCACCCCTCCACTTT